The clone carrying this T cell receptor (beta chain) was counted at least ten times. This sample's time point: newly diagnosed GD, antithyroid drugs for less than 3 months. Preparation of the TCR library used RNA extracted from PBMCs. Researchers made TCR beta libraries by using iRepertoire HTBI primers and running Arm-PCR on CDR3 regions. TCRdb reprocessed the multiplex PCR reads via MiXCR and lists one record per CDR3 protein. The sample has 320,000 or so distinct CDR3 sequences; over 15% are singletons. This sample was taken from a study of regulatory T cells in long-lasting Graves disease. The CDR3 extends over 12 amino acids. The V gene end was trimmed by 6 bases and the J gene end by 5 bases; junction bases not matched to a gene: 3.

This clonotype was sampled from a female donor with Graves disease. This sequence joins TRBV12-3 or TRBV12-4 and TRBJ1-1, with 7 bases fitting TRBD1. The sequences come from peripheral blood mononuclear cells (PBMCs), collected at new diagnosis, from a patient treated with antithyroid drugs. The CDR3 bases are TGTGCCAGCAGACAGGGGTGGACTGAAGCTTTCTTT. It encodes CASRQGWTEAFF.